The present TCR beta chain was sequenced within a study of identical twins. TCRdb re-called the 5' RACE reads through MiXCR, storing one row per CDR3 protein. The sample has 570,000 or so distinct CDR3 sequences; 9.6% are singletons. The V gene lost 0 bases and the J gene lost 0 bases, with 9 bases spanning the gap. The germline gives CDR1 LGHNA, CDR2 YSLEER. The CDR3 runs 15 residues. The same specimen was also included in a second study, on yellow fever vaccine responses in identical twins.

Material: PBMCs. This TCR was recovered from a woman younger than 35 in good health. The rearrangement uses TRBV4-3 and TRBJ2-7; no clear D gene. CDR3 amino acids: CASSQDPGFSYEQYF. CDR3 coding DNA: TGCGCCAGCAGCCAAGATCCCGGGTTCTCCTACGAGCAGTACTTC.